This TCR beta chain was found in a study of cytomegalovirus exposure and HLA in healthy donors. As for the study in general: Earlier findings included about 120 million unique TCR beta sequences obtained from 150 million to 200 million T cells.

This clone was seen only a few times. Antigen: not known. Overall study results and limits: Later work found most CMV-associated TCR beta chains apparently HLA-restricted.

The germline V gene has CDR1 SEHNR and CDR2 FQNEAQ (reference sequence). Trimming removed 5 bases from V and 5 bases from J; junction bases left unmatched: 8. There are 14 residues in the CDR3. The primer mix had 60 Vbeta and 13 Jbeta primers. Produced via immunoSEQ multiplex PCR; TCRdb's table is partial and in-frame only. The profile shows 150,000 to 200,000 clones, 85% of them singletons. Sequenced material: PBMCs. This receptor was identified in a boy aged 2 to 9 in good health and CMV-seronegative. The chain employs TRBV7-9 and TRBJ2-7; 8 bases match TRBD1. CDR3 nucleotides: TGTGCCAGCAGCGCAGGGGACAGGTCACACGAGCAGTACTTC. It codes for CASSAGDRSHEQYF.